These 21 T cell receptor beta chains were all obtained from the same sample, sequenced in a study of T-cell memory formation after mild COVID-19. TCRdb redid the calling of the 5' RACE reads with MiXCR, one entry per CDR3 protein. The sample includes roughly 400,000 distinct CDR3 sequences, approximately 25% of them seen just once. Sample: PBMCs or a T cell subset sorted from them (not recorded which). The receptors here all came from an adult woman who had mild COVID-19 (a few samples of this study predate the infection). Cell type and time point are not known.

V usage is TRBV12-3 or TRBV12-4 and J usage is TRBJ2-3; D uncertain. V dropped 5 bases and J dropped 1 base, with 13 bases sitting between them. This CDR3 has 15 residues. This chain's CDR3 is CASSARTAGTDTQYF. In DNA form, the CDR3 reads TGTGCCAGCAGTGCGAGGACGGCCGGCACAGATACGCAGTATTTT.

This clonotype showed up many times. The gene calls are TRBV7-7 and TRBJ2-3, with TRBD1 identical over 9 bases. Trimming removed 5 bases from V and 6 bases from J; junction bases left unmatched: 3. Germline CDR1 and CDR2: SSHAT and FNYEAQ (reference sequence). The length of the CDR3 is 13 residues. CDR3 sequence reads: CASSGGQGDTQYF. The CDR3 bases are TGTGCCAGCAGCGGAGGACAGGGGGATACGCAGTATTTT. Combining the CDR3 with reference TRBV7-7 and TRBJ2-3 gives the whole variable domain GAGVSQSPRYKVTKRGQDVTLRCDPISSHATLYWYQQALGQGPEFLTYFNYEAQPDKSGLPSDRFSAERPEGSISTLTIQRTEQRDSAMYRCASSGGQGDTQYFGPGTRLTVL.

At least ten counts were recorded for this clonotype. The chain uses TRBV5-1 and TRBJ1-4; D gene ambiguous. The CDR3 contains 15 residues. Trimming pared 0 bases from V and 3 bases from J, leaving 9 bases between. Germline CDR1 is SGHRS and CDR2 is YFSETQ. This CDR3 reads CASSLVGMANEKLFF. As DNA, the CDR3 is TGCGCCAGCAGCTTGGTGGGGATGGCTAATGAAAAACTGTTTTTT.

This chain joins TRBV6-2 or TRBV6-3 and TRBJ2-4; TRBD1 might be the D (7 bases). The ends were cut back, 6 bases at V and 6 bases at J, with 15 bases in the middle. CDR1 and CDR2 from the germline V gene are MNHEY and SVGEGT. This CDR3 is built from 14 residues. The CDR3 here is CASRLQGTGNIQYF. Here the CDR3 DNA reads TGTGCCAGCAGATTACAGGGGACTGGAAACATTCAGTACTTC.

In DNA, the CDR3 is TGCAGCTCCAAGACAGGGCGTTATGGCTACACCTTC. Translated: CSSKTGRYGYTF. The genes are TRBV29-1 and TRBJ1-2; 7 bases map to TRBD1. CDR1 is SQVTM and CDR2 is ANQGSEA in the germline V gene. This CDR3 spans 12 amino acids. Losses at the gene ends were 8 bases for V and 5 bases for J; bases not matched to a gene: 8.

This clonotype was counted a few times. This chain joins TRBV12-3 or TRBV12-4 and TRBJ1-1; D perhaps matches TRBD1 (5 bases). The CDR3 length is 15 residues. The germline V and J ends were trimmed by 4 bases and 1 base, with 13 bases remaining between them. The CDR3 protein is CASSYPHGTNTEAFF. In DNA form, the CDR3 reads TGTGCCAGCAGTTACCCCCACGGGACGAACACTGAAGCTTTCTTT.

This sequence joins TRBV2 and TRBJ2-1, with D possibly TRBD1 on 6 matching bases. Germline V gene sequence: CDR1 SNHLY, CDR2 FYNNEI. CDR3 size: 15 residues. The V and J ends lost 3 bases and 6 bases respectively, with 15 bases between them. Here the CDR3 reads CASSETGAIANEQFF. CDR3 nucleotides: TGTGCCAGCAGTGAGACAGGCGCGATAGCCAATGAGCAGTTCTTC.

The chain carries TRBV12-3 or TRBV12-4 and TRBJ1-2, with D unclear. V gave up 7 bases and J gave up 4 bases, with 19 bases separating them. This CDR3 spans 15 amino acids. The CDR3 region is CASTSTARNPYGYTF. For the CDR3, the DNA is TGTGCCAGCACCTCCACAGCCCGCAACCCCTATGGCTACACCTTC.

This clonotype appeared a few times. V gene TRBV2 combines with J gene TRBJ1-5, with D possibly TRBD1 on 5 matching bases. This CDR3 region has 14 residues. Germline V lookup: CDR1 SNHLY, CDR2 FYNNEI. With 5 bases removed from V and 0 bases from J, the gap between germline ends came to 8 bases. The CDR3 loop is CASSWTHSNQPQHF. The CDR3 nucleotides are TGTGCCAGCAGTTGGACACATAGCAATCAGCCCCAGCATTTT.

This clonotype was recorded a few times. The chain uses TRBV18 and TRBJ2-7; 9 nucleotides match TRBD1. The J segment lost 4 bases and the V segment lost 0 bases, leaving 7 bases of the junction unmatched. Per germline, CDR1 KGHSH and CDR2 LQKENI. This CDR3 has 16 residues. CDR3 sequence reads: CASSPPGQGGGYEQYF. The CDR3 DNA is TGTGCCAGCTCACCACCGGGACAGGGAGGTGGGTACGAGCAGTACTTC.

This clonotype has more than one count but fewer than ten. This chain uses TRBV4-1 with TRBJ2-5; 7 bases map to TRBD1. CDR3 size: 13 residues. J lost 4 bases, V lost 4 bases, and 3 bases had no gene match. In germline, CDR1 is MGHRA, CDR2 YSYEKL. CDR3 loop: CASSRNRGETQYF. In DNA form, the CDR3 reads TGCGCCAGCAGCCGCAACAGGGGAGAGACCCAGTACTTC.

This clonotype occurred a few times. This chain joins TRBV13 and TRBJ1-3; TRBD1 is a possible D gene (5 bases). The V end lost 4 bases, the J end lost 3 bases, and 19 bases lay between the germline ends. Germline V gene data show CDR1 as PRHDT and CDR2 as FYEKMQ (reference sequence). The CDR3 runs to 17 residues. For the CDR3, the DNA is TGTGCCAGCAGCTCGGTTGCAGGGCAGCGCGATGGAAACACCATATATTTT. Translated: CASSSVAGQRDGNTIYF. Using reference TRBV13 and TRBJ1-3 for the parts outside the CDR3, the full variable domain is AAGVIQSPRHLIKEKRETATLKCYPIPRHDTVYWYQQGPGQDPQFLISFYEKMQSDKGSIPDRFSAQQFSDYHSELNMSSLELGDSALYFCASSSVAGQRDGNTIYFGEGSWLTVV.

With regard to this clonotype: The junction and the germline gene differ at one end; a read error may be behind it. This chain links TRBV2 with TRBJ2-7; 11 nucleotides match TRBD2. This CDR3 contains 11 residues. Germline V gives CDR1 SNHLY, CDR2 FYNNEI. CDR3 coding DNA: TGTGCCAGCAGGGGGACTAGCGGTCGGGACTTC. Its protein product is CASRGTSGRDF.

The rearrangement links TRBV6-5 to TRBJ2-7; 10 nucleotides agree with TRBD1. Unmatched junction bases numbered 1, after V lost 2 bases and J lost 0 bases. In germline, CDR1 is MNHEY, CDR2 SVGAGI. This CDR3 is built from 15 residues. The CDR3 DNA sequence: TGTGCCAGCAGTTACGGGACAGGGGTCTCCTACGAGCAGTACTTC. Translated: CASSYGTGVSYEQYF.

The chain combines TRBV9 with TRBJ2-5; D is uncertain. Germline CDR1 is SGDLS and CDR2 is YYNGEE. V lost 0 bases and J lost 9, with 15 bases in between. The CDR3 has 14 residues. The CDR3 here is CASSVATSSPPQYF. Written as DNA, the CDR3 is TGTGCCAGCAGCGTAGCTACGTCCTCCCCGCCCCAGTACTTC.

This clonotype was detected many times. CDR3 coding DNA: TGTGCCAGCAGCCAGGGGGGGACAGGGGGGATCACCGGGGAGCTGTTTTTT. Its protein product is CASSQGGTGGITGELFF. J is TRBJ2-2 and V is TRBV4-2; 11 bases line up with TRBD1. CDR3 length: 17 amino acids. V lost 3 bases and J lost 4; bases outside the gene matches: 7. Germline lookup yields CDR1 LGHNA and CDR2 YNFKEQ.

The genes are TRBV24-1 and TRBJ1-1; D is ambiguous. V lost 1 base to trimming and J lost 5 bases, with 13 bases between them. Looked up from germline, CDR1 is KGHDR and CDR2 is SFDVKD. The CDR3 has 15 residues. The CDR3 coding sequence is TGTGCCACCAGTGATTTCCGAATGCGGGCGACTGAAGCTTTCTTT. This translates into CATSDFRMRATEAFF.

V is TRBV24-1 and J is TRBJ2-3; tentative D call: TRBD1 (5 bases). Between the trimmed V and J ends, which lost 5 bases and 5 bases, there was a span of 19 bases. The CDR3 length is 16 residues. Germline assignment: CDR1 KGHDR and CDR2 SFDVKD. The CDR3 region is CATSAKKSLQGDTQYF. In DNA, the CDR3 is TGTGCCACCAGTGCCAAAAAATCCCTCCAGGGAGATACGCAGTATTTT.

On this clonotype: The junction shows a germline mismatch at one end, possibly a read error. The J gene is TRBJ1-2, the V gene TRBV6-5; a weak D match, TRBD1 (5 bases). Germline V gives CDR1 MNHEY, CDR2 SVGAGI. This CDR3 is built from 17 residues. DNA for the CDR3: TGTGCCAGCAGTAACTCTAGGCAGCTCCGGGGGAACTATGGCTACACCTTC. Its protein product is CASSNSRQLRGNYGYTF.

The chain joins TRBV18 to TRBJ1-6; 9 bases fit TRBD1. The germline V gene has CDR1 KGHSH and CDR2 LQKENI. The V gene end was trimmed by 2 bases and the J gene end by 8 bases; junction bases not matched to a gene: 4. This CDR3 is 15 amino acids long. The CDR3: CASSPATGGHSPLHF. The CDR3 DNA follows: TGTGCCAGCTCACCAGCGACAGGGGGACATTCACCCCTCCACTTT.

This rearrangement joins TRBV7-2 to TRBJ2-4; possibly TRBD2 for D (6 bases). Trimming cost V 4 bases and J 0 bases, with 19 bases left between them. This CDR3 comprises 18 residues. Germline V CDR1 and CDR2: SGHTA, FQGNSA. This chain's CDR3 is CASSSISGTYIAKNIQYF. In DNA, the CDR3 is TGTGCCAGCAGCTCCATCTCTGGGACTTATATAGCCAAAAACATTCAGTACTTC.